A single sample gave rise to the 4 T cell receptor beta chains below, sequenced in a study of T cell repertoires in cytomegalovirus infection (dated by TCRdb to between 2019 and 2020). Data came from an Illumina HiSeq 1500. TCRdb reprocessing: public reads trimmed at Q25 with fastp, clones called with MiXCR, in-frame beta chains kept. Merged by CDR3 protein, the rows form single entries marked with the most common genes and DNA. Recorded for this sample are fewer than 700,000 distinct CDR3 sequences; approximately 24% of them occurred a single time. The ten most abundant clones make up roughly 8% of the sample. Sequenced input: CD8+ T cells from PBMCs. All receptors derive from a human donor in good health (CMV status not recorded). Some clones in this sample may be carry-over from other donors' samples.

The J gene is TRBJ2-5, the V gene TRBV28; TRBD1 matches 7 bases. With V trimmed by 4 bases and J by 3 bases, 11 bases remained unmatched. The V gene's germline CDR1 is MDHEN and CDR2 SYDVKM. The CDR3 spans 16 residues. CDR3 region: CASSSLGQAWEETQYF. The CDR3 DNA reads TGTGCCAGCAGTTCCCTCGGACAGGCATGGGAAGAGACCCAGTACTTC.

The rearrangement uses TRBV28 and TRBJ2-7; D might be TRBD1 or TRBD2, each matching 6 bases. This CDR3 is built from 17 residues. Trimming cost V 3 bases and J 3 bases, with 21 bases left between them. Germline V gene data show CDR1 as MDHEN and CDR2 as SYDVKM. The CDR3 bases are TGTGCCAGCAGTTTCGCGGGACAAAAAGTACCAAACTACGAGCAGTACGTC. Encoded protein: CASSFAGQKVPNYEQYV.

This clonotype was detected only a few times. The rearrangement uses TRBV6-2 or TRBV6-3 and TRBJ1-2, with D perhaps TRBD1 (5 bases). The V gene's germline CDR1 is MNHEY and CDR2 SVGEGT. V dropped 9 bases and J dropped 6 bases, with 11 bases sitting between them. The CDR3 length is 11 residues. CDR3 loop: CASQTEDGYTF. The CDR3 DNA is TGTGCCAGTCAGACAGAAGATGGCTACACCTTC.

The V call is TRBV6-1, the J call TRBJ2-5; 10 nucleotides match TRBD2. The ends lost 10 bases at V and 3 bases at J; junction bases unmatched: 11. Germline lookup yields CDR1 MNHNS and CDR2 SASEGT. CDR3 size: 15 residues. CDR3 bases: TGTGCCACCGGAAGTAGCGGGGGGCCCAAAGAGACCCAGTACTTC. Its protein product is CATGSSGGPKETQYF.